This T cell receptor beta chain was obtained from a study of shared clonotypes between healthy human individuals. Study results and limitations: The sharing of 4.5% to 5.5% of naive CD4 clonotypes was seen across a handful of donors. The diversity represented, both genetic and in exposure history, was limited by few donors.

The germline V gene has CDR1 MNHEY and CDR2 SMNVEV (reference sequence). V was shortened by 8 bases and J by 1 base, with 10 bases between the two germline ends. CDR3 length equals 13 residues. Once extracted for a subset, genomic DNA was divided evenly among several immunoSEQ plates. In the original processing: ImmunoSEQ output lacked quality scores and full-length reads, limiting matched filtering. TCRdb's copy holds only in-frame clones and misses some; the assay was immunoSEQ multiplex PCR. V and J calls plus clone size are reproduced from that table; the DNA served to infer D and trimming. The profile covers about 710,000 clones, with over 55% appearing a single time and approximately 2% taken by the ten largest. Concerning this clone itself: Its antigen is not identified.

The sequenced sample consisted of memory CD4+ T cells sorted from blood. Subset described: CD45RA-negative fraction. V usage is TRBV27 and J usage is TRBJ2-3; TRBD1 might be the D (7 bases). The source is a woman in her 30s in good health. Here the CDR3 DNA reads TGTGCCAGCCGCGGGACAGGCACAGATACGCAGTATTTT. Residues: CASRGTGTDTQYF.